This T cell receptor (beta chain) came from a study of CD8 T cells in ankylosing spondylitis. Study-level points and caveats: Researchers reportedly found disease-linked clones significantly enriched in matched ankylosing spondylitis synovial fluid. The study identified a TCR beta motif of fewer than 10 highly homologous variants that appeared characteristic of ankylosing spondylitis blood. Both synovial fluid and blood in reactive arthritis had previously been reported to carry some motif variants.

Quantitative 5'-RACE was performed with molecular barcodes, and it yielded the TCR beta libraries. TCRdb independently ran MiXCR on the 5' RACE reads; one entry per CDR3 protein. The sample carries about 420,000 distinct CDR3 sequences, approximately 20% recorded once. Remarks on this clonotype: Antigen unknown.

The germline gives CDR1 MGHRA, CDR2 YSYEKL. V was trimmed by 0 bases and J by 5 bases, leaving 16 bases between them. The CDR3 runs 16 residues. Sequencing was performed on blood, either unsorted or a sorted T cell fraction (not recorded which). This chain uses TRBV4-1 with TRBJ1-1; a possible D gene is TRBD1 (6 bases). This TCR came from a male donor with ankylosing spondylitis. The CDR3 sequence is CASSQDLQGPWTEAFF. Here the CDR3 DNA reads TGCGCCAGCAGCCAAGATCTACAGGGCCCCTGGACTGAAGCTTTCTTT.